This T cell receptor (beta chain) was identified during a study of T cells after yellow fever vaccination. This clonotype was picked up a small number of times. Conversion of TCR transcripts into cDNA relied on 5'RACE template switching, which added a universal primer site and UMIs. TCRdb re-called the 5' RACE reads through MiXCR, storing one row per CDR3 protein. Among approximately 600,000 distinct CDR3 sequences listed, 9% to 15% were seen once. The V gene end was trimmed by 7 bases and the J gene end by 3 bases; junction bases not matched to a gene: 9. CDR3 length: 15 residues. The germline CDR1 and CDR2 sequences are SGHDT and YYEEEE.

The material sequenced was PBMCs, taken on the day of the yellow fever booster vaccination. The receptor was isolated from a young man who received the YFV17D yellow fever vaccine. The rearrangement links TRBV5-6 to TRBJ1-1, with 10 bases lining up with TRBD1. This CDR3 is CASRRTGGPDTEAFF. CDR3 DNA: TGTGCCAGCCGAAGGACAGGGGGACCGGACACTGAAGCTTTCTTT.